This TCR beta chain comes out of a study of blood T cell repertoires in COVID-19. Turning to the study itself: Material from acute and convalescent COVID-19 was sourced from the United States, Italy and Spain. T cells, B-cell-depleted T cells, or PBMCs provided the cDNA or gDNA that served as material.

There are 15 residues in the CDR3. V was trimmed by 5 bases and J by 3 bases, leaving 17 bases between them. Germline V gives CDR1 SEHNR, CDR2 FQNEAQ (reference sequence). The authors' processing: For nucleated cells, counts were estimated from reference gene primer amplification. Data came from immunoSEQ multiplex PCR; TCRdb stores just in-frame clones and leaves some out. Clone size and V and J calls were adopted from that table, with D and trimming inferred from the DNA. The data hold approximately 210,000 clones, with about four fifths observed a single time. The sample consisted of peripheral blood. The chain links TRBV7-9 to TRBJ2-7; D may be TRBD2 (6 bases). This receptor was identified in a woman in her sixties or seventies with active or convalescent COVID-19. For the CDR3, the DNA is TGTGCCAGCAGCCCCCACTTGACTAGTGACTACGAGCAGTACTTC. This encodes CASSPHLTSDYEQYF. Variable domain in full (rest from reference TRBV7-9 and TRBJ2-7): DTGVSQNPRHKITKRGQNVTFRCDPISEHNRLYWYRQTLGQGPEFLTYFQNEAQLEKSRLLSDRFSAERPKGSFSTLEIQRTEQGDSAMYLCASSPHLTSDYEQYFGPGTRLTVT.